The clone carrying this TCR beta chain was seen at least ten times. The sample belongs to a study of identical twins. The V segment lost 2 bases and the J segment 1 base; nucleotides outside the gene matches: 9. The CDR3 contains 17 residues. From germline, CDR1 is SEHNR and CDR2 FQNEAQ (reference sequence). MiXCR, run by TCRdb on the 5' RACE reads, gives a single entry per CDR3 protein. The sample contains under 350,000 distinct CDR3 sequences, just under 9.5% of which appear only once. These sequences were also reported in another study, on yellow fever vaccine responses in identical twins.

The chain is built from TRBV7-9 and TRBJ2-7; 9 nucleotides align to TRBD1. Sample: CD8+ T cells sorted from blood. This receptor was obtained from a woman aged 18-29 years in good health. The CDR3 sequence: CASSLTGGAGGSYEQYF. The CDR3, as DNA: TGTGCCAGCAGCTTAACAGGGGGCGCGGGCGGGTCCTACGAGCAGTACTTC.